This entry features one T cell receptor beta chain sequence. Its antigen remains unidentified. Per the germline V gene, CDR1 is SGHRS and CDR2 is YFSETQ. V dropped 4 bases and J dropped 9; count of bases not matched to a gene: 12. The CDR3 runs to 15 residues. This entry belongs to a study of T cell responses to AZD1222 COVID-19 vaccine. Assay: immunoSEQ multiplex PCR; the TCRdb copy retains only in-frame clones and omits some. The sample records 120,000 or so clones, 88% being singletons. Study results and caveats: Recipients of two AZD1222 doses showed rising Spike-specific TCR breadth and depth.

This clonotype was sampled from an adult in good health. V usage is TRBV5-1 and J usage is TRBJ1-2, with TRBD1 matching over 10 bases. Sequences were derived from peripheral blood, sampled on day 0 of AZD1222 vaccination. CDR3 coding DNA: TGCGCCAGCAGCCGCGAGACAGGGGGCGTTGAGAGCTACACCTTC. It encodes CASSRETGGVESYTF.